This is a list of T cell receptor beta chains from one sample in a study of T cells in Graves' hyperthyroidism and ophthalmopathy. TCRdb used MiXCR to reprocess the multiplex PCR reads, holding one entry per CDR3 protein. The table records some 800,000 distinct CDR3 sequences, around 39% of them present only once. Source material: blood. The receptors derive from a man aged 18 to 30 with Graves' hyperthyroidism. The CDR3 runs from the conserved cysteine through the conserved F or W. D genes are given only for firm matches. Clone sizes are given selectively: once, few, many, or a class where the clone is expanded.

J gene	D gene	clone size	V gene	CDR3 protein	CDR3 DNA
TRBJ1-5	NA	NA	TRBV29-1	CSLDSVHNQPQHF	TGCAGCTTAGACAGCGTTCACAATCAGCCCCAGCATTTT
TRBJ1-5	TRBD1	NA	TRBV25-1	CASITDRAGQPQHF	TGTGCCAGCATTACGGACAGGGCGGGGCAGCCCCAGCATTTT
TRBJ1-2	NA	NA	TRBV24-1	CASGSLYGYTF	TGTGCCAGCGGATCCTTATATGGCTACACCTTC
TRBJ1-2	NA	many	TRBV7-2	CASSPVGGDHGYTF	TGTGCCAGCAGCCCTGTGGGAGGGGATCATGGCTACACCTTC
TRBJ2-5	TRBD2	NA	TRBV24-1	CASSPGTGGRAQETQYF	TGTGCCAGCAGTCCTGGGACTGGCGGGAGGGCACAGGAGACCCAGTACTTC
TRBJ1-1	TRBD1	NA	TRBV20-1	CSASPRTGYRAFF	TGCAGTGCTAGCCCTCGGACAGGGTATCGGGCTTTCTTT
TRBJ1-1	TRBD1	many	TRBV29-1	CSVEDLAGGNTEAFF	TGCAGCGTTGAAGATCTCGCAGGGGGAAACACTGAAGCTTTCTTT
TRBJ2-5	NA	NA	TRBV7-9	CASSLDFTYERFQETQYF	TGTGCCAGCAGCTTAGATTTCACTTATGAGAGGTTTCAAGAGACCCAGTACTTC
TRBJ2-6	TRBD2	once	TRBV25-1	CASVSSRGGSGANVLTF	TGTGCCAGCGTCAGCTCCCGCGGGGGCTCTGGGGCCAACGTCCTGACTTTC
TRBJ1-2	TRBD1	NA	TRBV7-9	CASSWTGPLYGYTF	TGTGCCAGCAGCTGGACAGGTCCTTTATATGGCTACACCTTC
TRBJ1-3	TRBD1	NA	TRBV4-1	CASSQGPQGDTIYF	TGCGCCAGCAGCCAAGGTCCACAGGGGGACACCATATATTTT
TRBJ1-2	NA	few	TRBV5-6	CASSLPGTVQYYGYTF	TGTGCCAGCAGCTTGCCCGGGACGGTCCAATACTATGGCTACACCTTC
TRBJ1-6	NA	NA	TRBV6-2/TRBV6-3	CASSYSGSRVNGSPLHF	TGTGCCAGCAGTTACTCGGGGAGCAGGGTGAACGGTTCACCCCTCCACTTT
TRBJ1-1	NA	many	TRBV20-1	CSADQGTEAFF	TGCAGTGCAGACCAGGGGACTGAAGCTTTCTTT
TRBJ2-7	NA	NA	TRBV6-5	CASSTQREQYF	TGTGCCAGCAGTACACAAAGGGAGCAGTACTTC
TRBJ1-1	NA	NA	TRBV25-1	CASSLSPLSNTEAFF	TGTGCCAGCAGTTTATCCCCCCTCTCGAACACTGAAGCTTTCTTT
TRBJ2-7	NA	once	TRBV6-5	CASSPTPTPDYEQYF	TGTGCCAGCAGCCCCACCCCGACACCGGATTACGAGCAGTACTTC
TRBJ1-4	NA	NA	TRBV7-8	CASSPNTPGRGEKLFF	TGTGCCAGCAGCCCAAATACTCCGGGCCGGGGGGAAAAACTGTTTTTT
TRBJ1-3	NA	few	TRBV11-2	CASSQGVASGNTIYF	TGTGCCAGCAGCCAAGGGGTGGCCTCTGGAAACACCATATATTTT
TRBJ1-4	NA	NA	TRBV18	CASSPSGVDEKLFF	TGTGCCAGCTCACCATCAGGGGTAGATGAAAAACTGTTTTTT
TRBJ2-7	NA	NA	TRBV20-1	CSANILTGYEQYF	TGCAGTGCAAATATTCTTACAGGATACGAGCAGTACTTC
TRBJ1-2	NA	NA	TRBV7-2	CASSFREGYGYTF	TGTGCCAGCAGCTTCAGGGAGGGCTATGGCTACACCTTC
TRBJ2-5	TRBD1	NA	TRBV5-1	CASSNPGQLETQYF	TGCGCCAGCAGCAACCCGGGACAGCTGGAGACCCAGTACTTC
TRBJ2-7	TRBD1	NA	TRBV2	CASSGGQGKEQYF	TGTGCCAGCAGTGGGGGACAGGGGAAAGAGCAGTACTTC
TRBJ1-4	NA	NA	TRBV15	CATSRDLRGEKLFF	TGTGCCACCAGCAGAGATTTGAGGGGTGAAAAACTGTTTTTT
TRBJ1-5	NA	few	TRBV4-1	CASSQAGQLGQPQHF	TGCGCCAGCAGCCAAGCCGGACAACTAGGGCAGCCCCAGCATTTT
TRBJ1-5	NA	NA	TRBV7-9	CASSQDRGRYQPQHF	TGTGCCAGCAGCCAAGATCGGGGGCGTTATCAGCCCCAGCATTTT
TRBJ1-1	NA	many	TRBV29-1	CNAFVGSEAFF	TGCAACGCCTTCGTGGGCTCTGAAGCTTTCTTT
TRBJ1-1	TRBD1	NA	TRBV10-3	CAIQTGQYTEAFF	TGTGCCATCCAAACGGGACAGTACACTGAAGCTTTCTTT
TRBJ2-7	TRBD1	NA	TRBV10-3	CAISESGQGGAYEQYF	TGTGCCATCAGTGAGTCGGGACAGGGAGGCGCCTACGAGCAGTACTTC
TRBJ1-2	TRBD1	many	TRBV20-1	CSANRQGTGGYTF	TGCAGTGCTAACAGACAGGGGACGGGAGGCTACACCTTC
TRBJ1-5	TRBD1	NA	TRBV2	CASSPIPGQGIRGQRFQPQHF	TGCGCCAGCAGCCCCATCCCGGGGCAGGGGATCAGGGGGCAGAGGTTCCAGCCCCAGCATTTT